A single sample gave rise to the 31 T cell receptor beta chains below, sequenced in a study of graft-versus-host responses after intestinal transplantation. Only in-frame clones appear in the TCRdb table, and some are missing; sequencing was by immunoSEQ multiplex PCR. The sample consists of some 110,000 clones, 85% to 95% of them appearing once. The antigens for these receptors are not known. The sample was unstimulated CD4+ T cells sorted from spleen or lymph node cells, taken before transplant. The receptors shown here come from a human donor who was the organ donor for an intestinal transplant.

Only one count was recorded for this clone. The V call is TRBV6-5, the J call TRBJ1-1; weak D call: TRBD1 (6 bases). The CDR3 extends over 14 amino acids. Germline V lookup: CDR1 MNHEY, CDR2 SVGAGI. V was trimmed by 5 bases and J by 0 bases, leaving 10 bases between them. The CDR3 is CASSLGGMNTEAFF. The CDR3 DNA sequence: TGTGCCAGCAGTCTAGGGGGGATGAACACTGAAGCTTTCTTT.

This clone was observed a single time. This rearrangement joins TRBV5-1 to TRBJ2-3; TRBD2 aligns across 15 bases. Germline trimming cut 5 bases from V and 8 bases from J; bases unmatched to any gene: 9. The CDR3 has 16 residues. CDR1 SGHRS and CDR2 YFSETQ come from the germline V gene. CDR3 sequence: CASRPPGLAGGGTQYF. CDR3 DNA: TGCGCCAGCAGGCCCCCGGGACTAGCGGGAGGTGGTACGCAGTATTTT.

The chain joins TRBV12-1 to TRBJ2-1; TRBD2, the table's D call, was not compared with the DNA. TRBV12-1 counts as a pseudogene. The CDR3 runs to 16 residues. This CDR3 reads CASSPNSGRRYNEQFF. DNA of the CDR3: TGTGCCAGCAGCCCTAATAGCGGGAGGAGGTACAATGAGCAGTTCTTC.

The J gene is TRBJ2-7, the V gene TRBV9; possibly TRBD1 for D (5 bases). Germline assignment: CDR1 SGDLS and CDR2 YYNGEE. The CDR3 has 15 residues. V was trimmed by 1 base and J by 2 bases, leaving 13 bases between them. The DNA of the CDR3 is TGTGCCAGCAGCGTAAGGGCAGGGTGGACCTACGAGCAGTACTTC. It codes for CASSVRAGWTYEQYF.

CDR3 region: CASSRGNQETQYF. The CDR3 DNA is TGTGCCAGCAGCCGGGGGAACCAAGAGACCCAGTACTTC. V and J are TRBV25-1 and TRBJ2-5; TRBD2 might be the D (6 bases). The V end lost 6 bases, the J end lost 0 bases, and 8 bases lay between the germline ends. The CDR3 totals 13 residues. From germline, CDR1 is MGHDK and CDR2 SYGVNS.

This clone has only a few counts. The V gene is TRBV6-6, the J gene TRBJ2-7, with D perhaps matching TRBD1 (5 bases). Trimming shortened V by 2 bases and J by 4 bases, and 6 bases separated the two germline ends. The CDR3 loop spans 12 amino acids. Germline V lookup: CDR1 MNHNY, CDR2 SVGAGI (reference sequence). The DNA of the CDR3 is TGTGCCAGCAGTTACAGGGGTTACGAGCAGTACTTC. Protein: CASSYRGYEQYF.

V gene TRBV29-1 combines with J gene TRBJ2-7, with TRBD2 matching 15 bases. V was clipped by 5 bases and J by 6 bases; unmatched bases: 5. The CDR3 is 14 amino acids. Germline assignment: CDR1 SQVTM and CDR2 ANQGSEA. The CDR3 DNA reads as TGCAGCGTTAGTAAGGGACTAGCGGGAGGCGAGCAGTACTTC. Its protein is CSVSKGLAGGEQYF.

DNA for the CDR3: TGTGCCAGCAGTCCCGACGCCAAACAGGGATACGAGCAGTACTTC. This gives the protein CASSPDAKQGYEQYF. The chain employs TRBV7-9 and TRBJ2-7; a possible D gene is TRBD1 (6 bases). CDR3 length equals 15 residues. CDR1 is SEHNR and CDR2 is FQNEAQ in the germline V gene (reference sequence). Trimming cost V 6 bases and J 4 bases, with 19 bases left between them.

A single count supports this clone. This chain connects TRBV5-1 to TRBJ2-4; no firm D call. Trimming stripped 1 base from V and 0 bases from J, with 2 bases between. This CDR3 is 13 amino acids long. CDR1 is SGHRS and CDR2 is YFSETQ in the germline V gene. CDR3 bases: TGCGCCAGCAGCTTGTCAGCCAAAAACATTCAGTACTTC. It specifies CASSLSAKNIQYF.

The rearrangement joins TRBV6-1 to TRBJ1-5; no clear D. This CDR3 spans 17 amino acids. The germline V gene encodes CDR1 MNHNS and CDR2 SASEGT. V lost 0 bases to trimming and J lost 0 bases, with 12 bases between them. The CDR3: CASSEAGPFFSNQPQHF. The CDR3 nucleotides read TGTGCCAGCAGTGAAGCAGGGCCCTTCTTTAGCAATCAGCCCCAGCATTTT.

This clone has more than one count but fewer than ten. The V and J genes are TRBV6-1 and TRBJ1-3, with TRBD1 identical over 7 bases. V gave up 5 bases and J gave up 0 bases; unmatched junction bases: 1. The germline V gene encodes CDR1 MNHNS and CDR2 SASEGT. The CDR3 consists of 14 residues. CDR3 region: CASSRDSSGNTIYF. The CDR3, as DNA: TGTGCCAGCAGTCGGGACAGCTCTGGAAACACCATATATTTT.

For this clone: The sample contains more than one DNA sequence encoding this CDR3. The chain's CDR3 is CASSSRQGGYYEQYF. CDR3 in DNA: TGTGCCAGCAGTTCCAGGCAGGGGGGCTACTACGAGCAGTACTTC. V usage is TRBV27 and J usage is TRBJ2-7, with D possibly TRBD1 on 7 matching bases. Germline assignment: CDR1 MNHEY and CDR2 SMNVEV (reference sequence). Trimming took 4 bases from V and 3 from J, leaving 16 bases between them. The CDR3 is 15 amino acids.

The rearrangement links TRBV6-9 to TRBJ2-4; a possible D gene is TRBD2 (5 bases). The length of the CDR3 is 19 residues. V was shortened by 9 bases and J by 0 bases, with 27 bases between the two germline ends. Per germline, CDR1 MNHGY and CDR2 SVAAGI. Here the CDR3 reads CASNKHRGLTPRAKNIQYF. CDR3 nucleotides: TGTGCCAGTAATAAGCATCGCGGGCTCACTCCTCGAGCCAAAAACATTCAGTACTTC.

The CDR3 DNA follows: TGTGCTAGTGGTTTGAAGGATACGCAGTATTTT. Residues: CASGLKDTQYF. The chain uses TRBV12-5 and TRBJ2-3, with D unresolved. Germline V CDR1 and CDR2: LGHNT, FRNRAP. The CDR3 is 11 residues long. Trimming pared 2 bases from V and 6 bases from J, leaving 3 bases between.

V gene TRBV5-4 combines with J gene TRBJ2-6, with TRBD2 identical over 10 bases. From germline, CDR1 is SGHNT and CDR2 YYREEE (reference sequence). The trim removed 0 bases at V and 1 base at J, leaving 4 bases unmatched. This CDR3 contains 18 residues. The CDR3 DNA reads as TGTGCCAGCAGCTTGGCCCCTAGCGGGAGATCTGGGGCCAACGTCCTGACTTTC. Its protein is CASSLAPSGRSGANVLTF.

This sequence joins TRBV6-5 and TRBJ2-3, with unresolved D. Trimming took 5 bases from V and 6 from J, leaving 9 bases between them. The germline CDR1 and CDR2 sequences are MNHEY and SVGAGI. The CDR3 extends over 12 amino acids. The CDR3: CASSDVSDTQYF. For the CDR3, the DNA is TGTGCCAGCAGTGACGTTTCCGATACGCAGTATTTT.

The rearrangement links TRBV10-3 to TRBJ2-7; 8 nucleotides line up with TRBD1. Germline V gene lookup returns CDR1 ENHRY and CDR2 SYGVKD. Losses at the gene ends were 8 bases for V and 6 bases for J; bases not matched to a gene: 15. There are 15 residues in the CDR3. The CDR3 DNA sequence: TGTGCCATCTGTGCATCGGACAGGGAGGTTGGCGAGCAGTACTTC. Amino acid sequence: CAICASDREVGEQYF.

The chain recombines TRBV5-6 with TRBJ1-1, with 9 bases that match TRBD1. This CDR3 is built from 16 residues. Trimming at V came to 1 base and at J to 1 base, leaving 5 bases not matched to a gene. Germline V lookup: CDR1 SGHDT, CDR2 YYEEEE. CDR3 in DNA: TGTGCCAGCAGCTTGACAGGGGGCGCGAAGAACACTGAAGCTTTCTTT. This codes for CASSLTGGAKNTEAFF.

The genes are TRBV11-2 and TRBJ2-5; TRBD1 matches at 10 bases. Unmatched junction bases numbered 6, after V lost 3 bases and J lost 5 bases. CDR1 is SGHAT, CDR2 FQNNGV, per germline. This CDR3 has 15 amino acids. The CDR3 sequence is CASSLGTGDSETQYF. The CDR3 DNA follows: TGTGCCAGCAGCTTGGGGACAGGGGATTCGGAGACCCAGTACTTC.

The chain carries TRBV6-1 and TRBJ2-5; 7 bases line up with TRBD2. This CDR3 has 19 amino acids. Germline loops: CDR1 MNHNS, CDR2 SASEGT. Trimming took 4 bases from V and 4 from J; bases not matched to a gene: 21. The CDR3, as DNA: TGTGCCAGCAGTGTGAGTTTCCTAGCCTTTGGTGGCGGGAGAGAGACCCAGTACTTC. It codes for CASSVSFLAFGGGRETQYF.

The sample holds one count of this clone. CDR3 sequence (DNA): TGCGCCAGCAGCTTAGGAGTCGGCAGGGGGCTTGATGGCTACACCTTC. Amino acids: CASSLGVGRGLDGYTF. The chain couples TRBV5-1 to TRBJ1-2, with 8 bases fitting TRBD1. With 2 bases clipped from V and 6 bases from J, the junction kept 12 bases outside the gene matches. This CDR3 contains 16 residues. Germline V gene data show CDR1 as SGHRS and CDR2 as YFSETQ.

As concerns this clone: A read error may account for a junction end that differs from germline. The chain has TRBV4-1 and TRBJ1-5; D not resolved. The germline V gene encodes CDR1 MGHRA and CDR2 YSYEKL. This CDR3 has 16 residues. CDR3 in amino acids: CASSQDQAAPNQPQHF. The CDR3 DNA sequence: TGTGCCAGCAGCCAAGATCAGGCAGCACCAAATCAGCCCCAGCATTTT.

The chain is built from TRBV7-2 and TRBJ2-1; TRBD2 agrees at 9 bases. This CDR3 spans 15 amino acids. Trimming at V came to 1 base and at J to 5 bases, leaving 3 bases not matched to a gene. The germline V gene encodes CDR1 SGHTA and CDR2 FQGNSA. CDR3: CASSLVAGENNEQFF. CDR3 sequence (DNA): TGTGCCAGCAGCTTAGTAGCGGGAGAGAACAATGAGCAGTTCTTC.

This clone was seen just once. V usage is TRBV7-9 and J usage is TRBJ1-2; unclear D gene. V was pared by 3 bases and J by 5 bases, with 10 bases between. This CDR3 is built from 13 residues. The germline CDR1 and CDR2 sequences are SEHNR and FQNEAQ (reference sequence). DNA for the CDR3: TGTGCCAGCAGCTTGGATGGGATTTATGGCTACACCTTC. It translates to CASSLDGIYGYTF.

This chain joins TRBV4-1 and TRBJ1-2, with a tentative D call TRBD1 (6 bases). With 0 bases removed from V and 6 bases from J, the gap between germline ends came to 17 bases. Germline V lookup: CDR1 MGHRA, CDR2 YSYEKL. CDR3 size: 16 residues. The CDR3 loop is CASSQDRFRGAHGYTF. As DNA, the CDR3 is TGCGCCAGCAGCCAAGATCGGTTCCGGGGGGCTCATGGCTACACCTTC.

CDR3 amino acids: CASGRTGVPGELFF. The CDR3 DNA reads as TGTGCCAGCGGGAGGACAGGGGTACCCGGGGAGCTGTTTTTT. V usage is TRBV27 and J usage is TRBJ2-2, with 9 bases fitting TRBD1. The germline gives CDR1 MNHEY, CDR2 SMNVEV (reference sequence). V was clipped by 8 bases and J by 6 bases; unmatched bases: 7. CDR3 length equals 14 residues.

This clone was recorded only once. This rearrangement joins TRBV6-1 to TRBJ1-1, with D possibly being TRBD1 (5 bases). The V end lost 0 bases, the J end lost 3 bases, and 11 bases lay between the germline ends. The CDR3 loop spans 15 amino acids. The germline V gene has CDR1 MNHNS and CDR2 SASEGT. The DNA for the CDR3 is TGTGCCAGCAGTGAAGCGGGGCCCCGGGACACTGAAGCTTTCTTT. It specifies CASSEAGPRDTEAFF.

The CDR3 is CASSLNRGTNSYEQYF. The DNA for the CDR3 is TGTGCCAGCAGCTTAAATCGTGGGACAAATTCCTACGAGCAGTACTTC. The V gene is TRBV11-2, the J gene TRBJ2-7; a possible D gene is TRBD1 (6 bases). The CDR3 totals 16 residues. Germline CDR1 is SGHAT and CDR2 is FQNNGV. V gave up 2 bases and J gave up 1 base, with 15 bases separating them.

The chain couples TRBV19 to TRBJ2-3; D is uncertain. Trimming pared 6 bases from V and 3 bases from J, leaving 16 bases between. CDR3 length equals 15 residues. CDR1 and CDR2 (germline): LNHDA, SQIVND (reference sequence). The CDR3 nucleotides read TGTGCCAGTAGCGGCTCGAGGATGGGGACAGATACGCAGTATTTT. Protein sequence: CASSGSRMGTDTQYF.

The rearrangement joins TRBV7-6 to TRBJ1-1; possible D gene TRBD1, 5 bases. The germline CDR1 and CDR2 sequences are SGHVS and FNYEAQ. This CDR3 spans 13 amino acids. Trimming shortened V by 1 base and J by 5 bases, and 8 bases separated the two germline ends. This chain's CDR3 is CASSLEGWTEAFF. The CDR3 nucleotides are TGTGCCAGCAGCTTAGAGGGGTGGACTGAAGCTTTCTTT.

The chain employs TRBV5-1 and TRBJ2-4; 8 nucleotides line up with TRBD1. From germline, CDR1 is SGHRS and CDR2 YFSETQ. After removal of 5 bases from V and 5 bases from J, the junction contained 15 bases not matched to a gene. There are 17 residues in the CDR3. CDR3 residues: CASSLSVTQGEENIQYF. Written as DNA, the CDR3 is TGCGCCAGCAGTTTGTCCGTTACACAGGGGGAGGAAAACATTCAGTACTTC.